This section outlines one T cell receptor (beta chain) sequence together with its context. Its target is not known. The entry originates in a study of T cells in localized non-small cell lung cancer. General study findings and limits: There was higher T cell clonality in uninvolved adjacent lung than in tumor, and it was highest there. With higher T cell density in blood came longer overall survival.

The assay was immunoSEQ multiplex PCR, and TCRdb's table has in-frame clones only and misses some. Altogether 9,500 to 15,000 clones are present, more than 70% being singletons, with the ten largest covering approximately 19%. Germline V CDR1 and CDR2: SGHNT, YYREEE (reference sequence). CDR3 length equals 13 residues. Trimming stripped 5 bases from V and 6 bases from J, with 12 bases between. This receptor was identified in a male donor at least 60 years old with stage I lung adenocarcinoma. The sample was peripheral blood, taken before any cancer treatment. The V gene is TRBV5-4, the J gene TRBJ2-1; D is possibly TRBD2 (5 bases). CDR3 in DNA: TGTGCCAGCAGTCCCCTAGCAGGCAATGAGCAGTTCTTC. Translated: CASSPLAGNEQFF.